This T cell receptor (beta chain) was observed in a study of CD8+ T cells in alopecia areata. The CDR3 is made up of 13 amino acids. V dropped 6 bases and J dropped 5 bases, with 10 bases sitting between them. Germline V lookup: CDR1 LGHNA, CDR2 YNFKEQ. Reverse transcribed after extraction, RNA yielded cDNA as the sequencing template. This table comes from immunoSEQ multiplex PCR, and its TCRdb copy is limited to in-frame clones, with some not included. The sample lists about 110,000 clones, 55% to 75% occurring once. Using a FACSAria, the CD4+ and CD8+ T cells were sorted from the PBMCs. Worth noting for this clone: Its specificity is unknown.

The study's findings and limits: Affected scalp, especially in alopecia totalis/universalis, had a higher clonality than normal scalp did. Between patients, shared TCR sequences were less clear than in mice. This was possibly due in part to HLA diversity in the patient population.

This sequence originates from a human donor in good health. This sequence joins TRBV4-2 and TRBJ1-4; D is perhaps TRBD1 (5 bases). The sequenced sample was CD8+ T cells sorted from blood. The CDR3 DNA follows: TGTGCCAGCAGAGGGACGGTGAATGAAAAACTGTTTTTT. Protein product: CASRGTVNEKLFF.